The 5 T cell receptor beta chains reported below all come from one sample, sequenced in a study of blood T cell repertoires in COVID-19 (dated by TCRdb to 2020 to 2022). Library generation was performed with the immunoSEQ multiplex PCR assay. TCRdb took this table from immuneACCESS and kept in-frame rearrangements with V and J called. Such tables lack part of the clones; where checked against another copy, unresolved V genes explain under half of the gap, and the rest is unexplained. The sample includes approximately 190,000 clones, with about four fifths observed a single time. About 5.1% of the sample rests with the top ten. Sequenced: peripheral blood. The receptors here all came from a woman aged 70-85 years with active or convalescent COVID-19.

This clone appeared a single time. The CDR3 loop reads CAISELEGRGNTIYF. The DNA of the CDR3 is TGTGCCATCAGTGAACTGGAGGGCCGTGGAAACACCATATATTTT. This chain connects TRBV10-3 to TRBJ1-3; D call uncertain. V was clipped by 3 bases and J by 3 bases, with 12 bases between them. From germline, CDR1 is ENHRY and CDR2 SYGVKD. This CDR3 contains 15 residues.

This chain links TRBV18 with TRBJ1-2; D is ambiguous. The CDR3 is made up of 12 amino acids. Between the trimmed V and J ends, which lost 5 bases and 7 bases, there was a span of 11 bases. Germline V lookup: CDR1 KGHSH, CDR2 LQKENI. The CDR3 reads CASSATLSGYTF. CDR3 DNA: TGTGCCAGCTCAGCGACACTTAGTGGCTACACCTTC.

V and J are TRBV19 and TRBJ1-2; a weak D match, TRBD1 (6 bases). This CDR3 has 17 amino acids. The germline gives CDR1 LNHDA, CDR2 SQIVND (reference sequence). Between the trimmed V and J ends, which lost 3 bases and 7 bases, there was a span of 24 bases. CDR3 DNA: TGTGCCAGTAGTATCCCCAGGGCAGACAGGACCCTCGGTGGCTACACCTTC. It is translated as CASSIPRADRTLGGYTF.

The genes are TRBV5-5 and TRBJ1-3, with a tentative D call TRBD1 (6 bases). The germline V gene has CDR1 SGHKS and CDR2 YYEKEE (reference sequence). Trimming pared 1 base from V and 4 bases from J, leaving 15 bases between. CDR3 length equals 16 residues. Here the CDR3 DNA reads TGTGCCAGCAGCTTGCGGGACATCATGTACGGAAACACCATATATTTT. The encoded protein is CASSLRDIMYGNTIYF.

The rearrangement joins TRBV7-3 to TRBJ1-3; 7 bases fit TRBD1. V was pared by 5 bases and J by 4 bases, with 5 bases of the junction left unmatched. This CDR3 has 14 amino acids. Germline lookup yields CDR1 SGHTA and CDR2 FQGTGA. CDR3 loop: CASSPGGKGNTIYF. The DNA of the CDR3 is TGTGCCAGCAGCCCAGGGGGGAAGGGAAACACCATATATTTT.